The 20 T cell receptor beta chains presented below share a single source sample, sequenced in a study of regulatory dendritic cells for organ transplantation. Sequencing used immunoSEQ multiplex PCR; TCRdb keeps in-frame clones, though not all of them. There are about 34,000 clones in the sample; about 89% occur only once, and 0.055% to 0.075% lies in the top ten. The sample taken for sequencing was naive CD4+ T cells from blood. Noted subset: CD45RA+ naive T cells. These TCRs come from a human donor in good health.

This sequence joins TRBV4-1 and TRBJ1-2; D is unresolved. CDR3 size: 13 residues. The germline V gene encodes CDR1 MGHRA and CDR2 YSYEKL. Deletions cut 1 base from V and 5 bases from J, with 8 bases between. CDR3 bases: TGCGCCAGCAGCCAAGGGTGGGATTATGGCTACACCTTC. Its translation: CASSQGWDYGYTF.

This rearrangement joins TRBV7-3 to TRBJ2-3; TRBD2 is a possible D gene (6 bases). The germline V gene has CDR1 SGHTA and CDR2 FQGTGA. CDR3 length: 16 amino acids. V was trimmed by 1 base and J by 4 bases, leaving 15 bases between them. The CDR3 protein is CASSLRSAGGPDTQYF. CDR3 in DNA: TGTGCCAGCAGCTTAAGGTCAGCGGGTGGACCAGATACGCAGTATTTT.

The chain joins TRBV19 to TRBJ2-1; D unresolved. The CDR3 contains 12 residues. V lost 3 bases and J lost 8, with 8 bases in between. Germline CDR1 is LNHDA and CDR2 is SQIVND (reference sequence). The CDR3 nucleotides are TGTGCCAGTAGTATCGTTGAGTATGAGCAGTTCTTC. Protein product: CASSIVEYEQFF.

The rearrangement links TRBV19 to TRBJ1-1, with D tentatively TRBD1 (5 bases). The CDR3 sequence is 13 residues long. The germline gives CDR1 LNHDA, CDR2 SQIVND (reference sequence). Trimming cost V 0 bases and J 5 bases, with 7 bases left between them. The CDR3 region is CASSIDRGTEAFF. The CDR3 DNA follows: TGTGCCAGTAGTATAGATCGGGGGACTGAAGCTTTCTTT.

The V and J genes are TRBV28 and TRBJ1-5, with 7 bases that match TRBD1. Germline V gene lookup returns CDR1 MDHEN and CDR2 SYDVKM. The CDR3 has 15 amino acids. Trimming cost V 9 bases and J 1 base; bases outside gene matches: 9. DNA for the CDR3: TGTGCCAGTTTAGGGGGGACAGAGAGCAATCAGCCCCAGCATTTT. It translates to CASLGGTESNQPQHF.

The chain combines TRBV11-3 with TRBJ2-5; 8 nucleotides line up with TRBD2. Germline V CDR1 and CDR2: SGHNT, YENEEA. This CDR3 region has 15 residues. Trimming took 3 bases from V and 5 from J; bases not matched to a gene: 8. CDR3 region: CASSFGLAAGETQYF. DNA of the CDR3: TGTGCCAGCAGCTTCGGACTAGCTGCCGGGGAGACCCAGTACTTC.

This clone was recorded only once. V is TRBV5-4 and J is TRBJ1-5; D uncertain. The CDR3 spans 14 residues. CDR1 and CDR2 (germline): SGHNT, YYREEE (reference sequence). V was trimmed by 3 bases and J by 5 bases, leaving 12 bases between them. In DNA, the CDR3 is TGTGCCAGCAGCTCCGCGGGTGCGGATCAGCCCCAGCATTTT. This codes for CASSSAGADQPQHF.

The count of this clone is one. The CDR3 loop reads CASSPTGTNEKLFF. The DNA of the CDR3 is TGCGCCAGCAGCCCGACAGGGACTAATGAAAAACTGTTTTTT. The chain employs TRBV5-1 and TRBJ1-4; 7 bases match TRBD1. Unmatched junction bases numbered 2, after V lost 4 bases and J lost 2 bases. In germline, CDR1 is SGHRS, CDR2 YFSETQ. CDR3 length: 14 amino acids.

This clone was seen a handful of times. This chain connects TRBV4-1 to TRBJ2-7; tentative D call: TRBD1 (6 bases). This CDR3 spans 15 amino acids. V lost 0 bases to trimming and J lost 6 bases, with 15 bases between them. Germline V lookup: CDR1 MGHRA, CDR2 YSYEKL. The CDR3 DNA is TGCGCCAGCAGCCAAGATTACCTTCAGGGGCGCGAGCAGTACTTC. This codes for CASSQDYLQGREQYF.

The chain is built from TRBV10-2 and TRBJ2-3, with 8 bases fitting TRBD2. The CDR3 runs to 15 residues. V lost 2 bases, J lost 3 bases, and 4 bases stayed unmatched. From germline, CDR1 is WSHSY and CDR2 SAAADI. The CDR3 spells CASSEQRGRTDTQYF. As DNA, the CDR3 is TGCGCCAGCAGTGAGCAGCGGGGGCGGACAGATACGCAGTATTTT.

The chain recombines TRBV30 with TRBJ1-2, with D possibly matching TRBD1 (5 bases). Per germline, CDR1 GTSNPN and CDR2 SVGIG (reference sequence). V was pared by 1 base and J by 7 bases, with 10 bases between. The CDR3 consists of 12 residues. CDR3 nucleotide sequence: TGTGCCTGGAGTGGGTCAGGGAGTGGCTACACCTTC. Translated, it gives CAWSGSGSGYTF.

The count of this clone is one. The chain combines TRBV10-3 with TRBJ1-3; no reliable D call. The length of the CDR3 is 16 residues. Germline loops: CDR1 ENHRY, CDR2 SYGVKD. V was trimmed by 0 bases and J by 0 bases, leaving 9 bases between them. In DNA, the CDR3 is TGTGCCATCAGTGAGTCTAAGCTACTCTCTGGAAACACCATATATTTT. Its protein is CAISESKLLSGNTIYF.

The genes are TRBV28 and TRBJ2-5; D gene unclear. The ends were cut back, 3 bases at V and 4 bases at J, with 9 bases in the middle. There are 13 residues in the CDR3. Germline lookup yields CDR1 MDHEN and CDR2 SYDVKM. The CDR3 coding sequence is TGTGCCAGCAGTTTCGGTCTTTTAGAGACCCAGTACTTC. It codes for CASSFGLLETQYF.

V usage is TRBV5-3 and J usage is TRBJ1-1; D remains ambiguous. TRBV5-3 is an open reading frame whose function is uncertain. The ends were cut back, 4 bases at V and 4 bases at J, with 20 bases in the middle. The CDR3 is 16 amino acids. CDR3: CARSTLWRGLSTEAFF. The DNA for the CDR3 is TGTGCCAGAAGCACTTTATGGCGGGGTTTAAGCACTGAAGCTTTCTTT.

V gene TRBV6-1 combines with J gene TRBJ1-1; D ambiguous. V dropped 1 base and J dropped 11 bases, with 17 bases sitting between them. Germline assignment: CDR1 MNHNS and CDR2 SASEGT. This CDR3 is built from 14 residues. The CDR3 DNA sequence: TGTGCCAGCAGTGAAGGTTCATCAGGAGCCTCCGCTTTCTTT. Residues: CASSEGSSGASAFF.

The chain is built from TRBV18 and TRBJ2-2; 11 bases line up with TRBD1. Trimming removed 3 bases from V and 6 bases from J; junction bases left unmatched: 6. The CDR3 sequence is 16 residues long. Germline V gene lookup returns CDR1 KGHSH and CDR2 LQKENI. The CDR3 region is CASSPGQGAFAGELFF. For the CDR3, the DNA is TGTGCCAGCTCACCCGGACAGGGGGCGTTCGCCGGGGAGCTGTTTTTT.

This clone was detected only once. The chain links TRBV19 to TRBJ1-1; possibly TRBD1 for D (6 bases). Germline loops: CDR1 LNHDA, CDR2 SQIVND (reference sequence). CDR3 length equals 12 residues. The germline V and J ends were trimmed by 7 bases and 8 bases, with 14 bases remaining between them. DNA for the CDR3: TGTGCCAGTAACATAGCGGGGGCAGAAGCTTTCTTT. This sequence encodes CASNIAGAEAFF.

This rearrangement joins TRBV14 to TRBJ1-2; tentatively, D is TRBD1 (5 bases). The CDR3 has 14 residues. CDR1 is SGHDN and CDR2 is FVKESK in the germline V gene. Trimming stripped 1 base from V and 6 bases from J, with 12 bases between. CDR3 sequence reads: CASSQVRGAHGYTF. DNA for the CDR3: TGTGCCAGCAGCCAAGTAAGAGGGGCACATGGCTACACCTTC.

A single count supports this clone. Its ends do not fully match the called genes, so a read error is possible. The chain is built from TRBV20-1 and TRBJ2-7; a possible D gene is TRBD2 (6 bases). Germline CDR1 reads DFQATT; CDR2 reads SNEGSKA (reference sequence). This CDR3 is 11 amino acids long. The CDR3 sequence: CSTSHRGEQYF. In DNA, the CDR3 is TGCAGTACTAGCCATCGCGGTGAGCAGTACTTC.

CDR3 sequence reads: CSARVGQPQHF. DNA for the CDR3: TGCAGTGCCCGGGTAGGCCAGCCCCAGCATTTT. This chain connects TRBV20-1 to TRBJ1-5; D ambiguous. The CDR3 length is 11 residues. Germline lookup yields CDR1 DFQATT and CDR2 SNEGSKA (reference sequence). V dropped 6 bases and J dropped 7 bases, with 10 bases sitting between them.